This TCR beta chain was obtained from a study of OX40 agonist ivuxolimab in advanced cancers. This table comes from immunoSEQ multiplex PCR, and its TCRdb copy is limited to in-frame clones, with some not included. Of about 71,000 clones listed, about 89% are singletons. This CDR3 is built from 13 residues. The germline V gene encodes CDR1 SGDLS and CDR2 YYNGEE. V was cut by 3 bases and J by 5 bases, with 11 bases left in between. The chain couples TRBV9 to TRBJ2-5; D uncertain. This sample comprised CD4+ or CD8+ T cells sorted from blood, obtained in a trial of the OX40 agonist ivuxolimab. This receptor was obtained from an adult with an advanced solid tumor such as melanoma, head and neck, liver or kidney cancer. Here the CDR3 reads CASSAQGTETQYF. CDR3 bases: TGTGCCAGCAGCGCCCAAGGCACGGAGACCCAGTACTTC.